One T cell receptor beta chain is described in this entry. Germline CDR1 reads SEHNR; CDR2 reads FQNEAQ (reference sequence). The CDR3 has 15 residues. Trimming took 4 bases from V and 3 from J; bases not matched to a gene: 4. The sample is drawn from a study of blood T cell repertoires in COVID-19. The authors' processing: Nucleated cell counts were estimated from reference gene primer amplification. Generated by immunoSEQ multiplex PCR, the TCRdb table keeps only in-frame clones and is missing some. V and J calls and clone size are copied from that table; D and trimming were computed from the DNA. Counted here are around 300,000 clones, about nine tenths occurring once; the ten biggest clones make up roughly 2.2%.

The rearrangement links TRBV7-9 to TRBJ1-4, with TRBD1 matching 8 bases. Sequencing was done on a sample of peripheral blood. This clonotype was obtained from a middle-aged man with acute or convalescent COVID-19. The CDR3 DNA sequence: TGTGCCAGCAGCTCGATGACAGGGGCTAATGAAAAACTGTTTTTT. This codes for CASSSMTGANEKLFF.